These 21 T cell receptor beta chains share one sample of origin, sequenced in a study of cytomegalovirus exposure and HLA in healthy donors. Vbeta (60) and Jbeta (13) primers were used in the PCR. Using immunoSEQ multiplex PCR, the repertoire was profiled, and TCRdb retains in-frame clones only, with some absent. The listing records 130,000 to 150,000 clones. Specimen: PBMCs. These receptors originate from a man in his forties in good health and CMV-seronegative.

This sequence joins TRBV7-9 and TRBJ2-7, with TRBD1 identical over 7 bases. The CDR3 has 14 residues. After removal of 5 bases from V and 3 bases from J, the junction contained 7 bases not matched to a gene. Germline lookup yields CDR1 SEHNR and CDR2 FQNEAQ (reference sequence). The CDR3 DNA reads TGTGCCAGCAGCCTCAGACAGGGCAGCTACGAGCAGTACTTC. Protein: CASSLRQGSYEQYF.

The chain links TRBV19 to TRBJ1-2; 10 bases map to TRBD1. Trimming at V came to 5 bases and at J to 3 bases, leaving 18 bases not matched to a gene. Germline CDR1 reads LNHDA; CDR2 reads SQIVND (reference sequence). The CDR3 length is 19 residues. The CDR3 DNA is TGTGCCAGTAGTCCCCTCCAGACAGGGGGCAGGTATTTAGACTATGGCTACACCTTC. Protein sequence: CASSPLQTGGRYLDYGYTF.

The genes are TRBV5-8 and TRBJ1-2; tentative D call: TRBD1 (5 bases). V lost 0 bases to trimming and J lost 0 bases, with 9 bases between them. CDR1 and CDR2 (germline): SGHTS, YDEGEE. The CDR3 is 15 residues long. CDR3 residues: CASSLGQIANYGYTF. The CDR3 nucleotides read TGTGCCAGCAGCTTGGGACAGATAGCTAACTATGGCTACACCTTC.

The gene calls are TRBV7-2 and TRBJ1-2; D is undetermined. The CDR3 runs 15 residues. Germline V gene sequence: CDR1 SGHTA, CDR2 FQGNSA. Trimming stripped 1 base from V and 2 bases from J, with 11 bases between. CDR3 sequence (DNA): TGTGCCAGCAGCTTAGATCACAGCCCCAACTATGGCTACACCTTC. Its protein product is CASSLDHSPNYGYTF.

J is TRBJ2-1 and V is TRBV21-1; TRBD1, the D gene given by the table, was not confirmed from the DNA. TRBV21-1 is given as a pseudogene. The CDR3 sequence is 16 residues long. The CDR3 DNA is TGTGCCAGCAGCAAACTACAGGGGAGCGCCTACAATGAGCAGTTCTTC. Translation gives CASSKLQGSAYNEQFF.

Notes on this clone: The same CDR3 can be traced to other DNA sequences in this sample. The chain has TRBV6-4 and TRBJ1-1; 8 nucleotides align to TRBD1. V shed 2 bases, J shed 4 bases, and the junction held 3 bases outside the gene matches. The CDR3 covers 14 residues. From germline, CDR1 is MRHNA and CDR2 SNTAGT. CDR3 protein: CASSDTDRGTEAFF. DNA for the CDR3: TGTGCCAGCAGTGACACCGACAGGGGCACTGAAGCTTTCTTT.

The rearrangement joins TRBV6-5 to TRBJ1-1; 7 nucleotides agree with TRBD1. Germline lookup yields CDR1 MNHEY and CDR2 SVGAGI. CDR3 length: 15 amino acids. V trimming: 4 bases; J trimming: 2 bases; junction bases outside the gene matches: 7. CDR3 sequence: CASSWDRGRNTEAFF. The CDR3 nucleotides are TGTGCCAGCAGTTGGGACAGAGGCCGAAACACTGAAGCTTTCTTT.

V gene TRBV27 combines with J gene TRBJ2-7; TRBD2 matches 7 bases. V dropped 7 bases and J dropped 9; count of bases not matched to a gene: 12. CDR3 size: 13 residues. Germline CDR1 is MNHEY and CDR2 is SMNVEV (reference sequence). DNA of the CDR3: TGTGCCAGCACTTTGGACCCGGGGGGTCTGCAGTACTTC. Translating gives CASTLDPGGLQYF.

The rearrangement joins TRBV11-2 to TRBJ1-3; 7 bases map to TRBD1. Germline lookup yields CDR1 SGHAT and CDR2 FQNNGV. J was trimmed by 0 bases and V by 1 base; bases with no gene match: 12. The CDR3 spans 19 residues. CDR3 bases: TGTGCCAGCAGCTTAGTGGGCAGGGGGGCTGGAACCTCTGGAAACACCATATATTTT. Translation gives CASSLVGRGAGTSGNTIYF.

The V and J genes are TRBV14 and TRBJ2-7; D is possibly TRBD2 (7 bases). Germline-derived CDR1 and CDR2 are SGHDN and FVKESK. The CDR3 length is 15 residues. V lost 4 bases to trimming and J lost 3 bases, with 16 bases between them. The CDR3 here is CASSPWRGQNYEQYF. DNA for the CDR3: TGTGCCAGCAGCCCTTGGCGGGGGCAAAACTACGAGCAGTACTTC.

CDR3 residues: CASSQQGRGPTGELFF. As DNA, the CDR3 is TGCGCCAGCAGCCAACAGGGGCGCGGTCCCACCGGGGAGCTGTTTTTT. The chain links TRBV5-1 to TRBJ2-2, with 7 bases aligning to TRBD1. The V gene's germline CDR1 is SGHRS and CDR2 YFSETQ. J lost 4 bases, V lost 4 bases, and 10 bases had no gene match. The CDR3 runs 16 residues.

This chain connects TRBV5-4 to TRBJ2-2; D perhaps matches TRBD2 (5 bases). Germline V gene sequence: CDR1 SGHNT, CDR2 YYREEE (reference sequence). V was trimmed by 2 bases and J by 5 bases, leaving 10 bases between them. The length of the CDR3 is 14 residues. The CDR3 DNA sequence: TGTGCCAGCAGCTTTCTAGCTGTTACCGGGGAGCTGTTTTTT. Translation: CASSFLAVTGELFF.

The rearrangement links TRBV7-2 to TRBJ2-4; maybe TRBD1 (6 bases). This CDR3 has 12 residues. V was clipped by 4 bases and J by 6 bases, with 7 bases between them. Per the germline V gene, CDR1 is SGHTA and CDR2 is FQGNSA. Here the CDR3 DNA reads TGTGCCAGCAGCTCGGACAGAAACATTCAGTACTTC. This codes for CASSSDRNIQYF.

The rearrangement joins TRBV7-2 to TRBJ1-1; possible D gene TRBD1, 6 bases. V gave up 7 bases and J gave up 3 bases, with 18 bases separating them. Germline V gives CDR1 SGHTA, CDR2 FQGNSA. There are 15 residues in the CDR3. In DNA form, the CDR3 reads TGTGCCAGCACCCCGGTAGGGGGAGGGGACACTGAAGCTTTCTTT. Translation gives CASTPVGGGDTEAFF.

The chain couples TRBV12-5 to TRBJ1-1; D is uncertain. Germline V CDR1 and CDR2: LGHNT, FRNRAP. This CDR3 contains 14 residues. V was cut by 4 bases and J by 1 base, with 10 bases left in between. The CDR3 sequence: CASGSPDKNTEAFF. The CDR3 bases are TGTGCTAGTGGTTCCCCAGATAAGAACACTGAAGCTTTCTTT.

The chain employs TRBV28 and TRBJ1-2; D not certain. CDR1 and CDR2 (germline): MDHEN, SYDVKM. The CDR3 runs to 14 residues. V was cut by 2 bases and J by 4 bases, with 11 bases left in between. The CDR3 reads CASSLPQYVYGYTF. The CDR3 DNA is TGTGCCAGCAGTTTACCCCAGTATGTCTATGGCTACACCTTC.

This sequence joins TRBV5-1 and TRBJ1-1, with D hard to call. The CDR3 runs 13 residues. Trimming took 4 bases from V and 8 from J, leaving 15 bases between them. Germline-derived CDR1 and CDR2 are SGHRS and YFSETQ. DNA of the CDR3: TGCGCCAGCAGCCGGTCGGTAGAGGCCGAAGCTTTCTTT. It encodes CASSRSVEAEAFF.

The chain's CDR3 is CASSFSTGRWTGELFF. For the CDR3, the DNA is TGTGCCAGCAGCTTCTCGACAGGGAGATGGACCGGGGAGCTGTTTTTT. The rearrangement uses TRBV5-5 and TRBJ2-2, with TRBD1 matching over 7 bases. The V gene's germline CDR1 is SGHKS and CDR2 YYEKEE (reference sequence). The CDR3 runs 16 residues. V was pared by 2 bases and J by 5 bases, with 9 bases of the junction left unmatched.

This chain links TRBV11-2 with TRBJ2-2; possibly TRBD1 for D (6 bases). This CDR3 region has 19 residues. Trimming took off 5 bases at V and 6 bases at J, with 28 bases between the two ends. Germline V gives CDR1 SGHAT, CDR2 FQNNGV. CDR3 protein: CASSPPPVTGRWNPGELFF. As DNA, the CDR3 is TGTGCCAGCAGCCCACCCCCGGTAACAGGGCGCTGGAATCCCGGGGAGCTGTTTTTT. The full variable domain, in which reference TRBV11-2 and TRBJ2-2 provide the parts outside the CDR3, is EAGVAQSPRYKIIEKRQSVAFWCNPISGHATLYWYQQILGQGPKLLIQFQNNGVVDDSQLPKDRFSAERLKGVDSTLKIQPAKLEDSAVYLCASSPPPVTGRWNPGELFFGEGSRLTVL.

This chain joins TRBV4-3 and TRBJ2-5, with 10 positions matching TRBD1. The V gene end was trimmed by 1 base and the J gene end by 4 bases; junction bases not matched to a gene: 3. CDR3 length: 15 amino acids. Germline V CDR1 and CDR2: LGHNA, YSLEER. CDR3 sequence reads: CASSQGDRGRETQYF. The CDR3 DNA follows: TGCGCCAGCAGCCAAGGGGACAGGGGCCGAGAGACCCAGTACTTC.

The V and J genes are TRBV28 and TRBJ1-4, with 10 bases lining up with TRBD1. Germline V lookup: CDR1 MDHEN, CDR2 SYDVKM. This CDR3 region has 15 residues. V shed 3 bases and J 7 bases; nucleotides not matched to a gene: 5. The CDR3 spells CASSFAGTGAEKLFF. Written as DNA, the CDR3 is TGTGCCAGCAGTTTTGCCGGGACAGGGGCTGAAAAACTGTTTTTT. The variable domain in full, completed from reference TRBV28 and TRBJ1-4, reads DVKVTQSSRYLVKRTGEKVFLECVQDMDHENMFWYRQDPGLGLRLIYFSYDVKMKEKGDIPEGYSVSREKKERFSLILESASTNQTSMYLCASSFAGTGAEKLFFGSGTQLSVL.